The 26 T cell receptor beta chains in this list originate from one sample, sequenced in a study of OX40 agonist ivuxolimab in advanced cancers. Produced via immunoSEQ multiplex PCR; TCRdb's table is partial and in-frame only. The sample lists 60,000 to 95,000 clones; about 92% were seen once. Sequencing was performed on CD4+ or CD8+ T cells sorted from blood, taken in a trial of the OX40 agonist ivuxolimab. All receptors come from an adult with an advanced solid tumor such as melanoma, head and neck, liver or kidney cancer.

The chain links TRBV6-1 to TRBJ1-1; TRBD1 aligns across 9 bases. The germline gives CDR1 MNHNS, CDR2 SASEGT. This CDR3 spans 14 amino acids. V lost 8 bases and J lost 7; bases outside the gene matches: 11. The CDR3 spells CASGDRGRLGEAFF. The CDR3 DNA follows: TGTGCCAGCGGAGACAGGGGGAGGTTGGGTGAAGCTTTCTTT.

The chain couples TRBV6-5 to TRBJ2-2; D may be TRBD2 (6 bases). Between the trimmed V and J ends, which lost 2 bases and 4 bases, there was a span of 14 bases. This CDR3 spans 16 amino acids. Per the germline V gene, CDR1 is MNHEY and CDR2 is SVGAGI. As DNA, the CDR3 is TGTGCCAGCAGTTACGGGTGGGGGGAACCCACCGGGGAGCTGTTTTTT. Translation gives CASSYGWGEPTGELFF.

The CDR3 region is CASSPQGLSSYEQYF. The CDR3 nucleotides read TGTGCCAGCAGCCCACAGGGGTTGAGCTCCTACGAGCAGTACTTC. The rearrangement links TRBV9 to TRBJ2-7, with 7 bases matching TRBD1. The CDR3 has 15 residues. Germline CDR1 and CDR2: SGDLS and YYNGEE. The trim removed 4 bases at V and 0 bases at J, leaving 7 bases unmatched.

This clone was seen once. In nucleotides, the CDR3 is TGTGCCAGCAGTCCCCCCGACAGGGCCCCCTACGAGCAGTACTTC. Its translation: CASSPPDRAPYEQYF. V and J are TRBV28 and TRBJ2-7; 7 nucleotides align to TRBD1. CDR3 length: 15 residues. V was pared by 5 bases and J by 2 bases, with 9 bases of the junction left unmatched. Germline V CDR1 and CDR2: MDHEN, SYDVKM.

The chain combines TRBV7-2 with TRBJ1-2, with 7 nucleotides matching TRBD1. The germline CDR1 and CDR2 sequences are SGHTA and FQGNSA. V lost 5 bases and J lost 1; bases outside the gene matches: 13. The CDR3 runs to 17 residues. The CDR3 protein is CASSARDSLFINYGYTF. The CDR3 bases are TGTGCCAGCAGCGCCCGGGACAGCCTTTTTATTAACTATGGCTACACCTTC.

With respect to this clone: At one boundary the junction diverges from the germline segment, which might be a read error. V usage is TRBV5-6 and J usage is TRBJ2-7, with D tentatively TRBD1 (6 bases). The CDR3 loop spans 13 amino acids. CDR1 and CDR2 from the germline V gene are SGHDT and YYEEEE. CDR3 coding DNA: TGTGCCAGCAGCTCAGAAACAGGGTACGGGCAGTACTTC. This codes for CASSSETGYGQYF.

The chain links TRBV19 to TRBJ2-3; the D is unclear. V gave up 6 bases and J gave up 2 bases, with 3 bases separating them. This CDR3 is built from 11 residues. CDR1 is LNHDA and CDR2 is SQIVND in the germline V gene (reference sequence). DNA for the CDR3: TGTGCCAGTAGCTACACAGATACGCAGTATTTT. Its protein product is CASSYTDTQYF.

Regarding this clone: This CDR3 is also generated by other DNA sequences in the sample. V and J are TRBV28 and TRBJ1-1; tentative D call: TRBD1 (5 bases). V lost 4 bases and J 3 bases, leaving 6 bases between the germline ends. CDR3 size: 12 residues. The germline gives CDR1 MDHEN, CDR2 SYDVKM. DNA of the CDR3: TGTGCCAGCAGTTGGGGGGACACTGAAGCTTTCTTT. Amino acid sequence: CASSWGDTEAFF.

The genes are TRBV18 and TRBJ1-5; maybe TRBD1 (6 bases). Deletions cut 2 bases from V and 2 bases from J, with 13 bases between. This CDR3 has 16 residues. CDR1 KGHSH and CDR2 LQKENI come from the germline V gene. The CDR3 sequence is CASSPGEGGRNQPQHF. The CDR3 coding sequence is TGTGCCAGCTCACCAGGGGAGGGGGGGCGCAATCAGCCCCAGCATTTT. Drawing the rest from reference TRBV18 and TRBJ1-5, the complete variable domain is NAGVMQNPRHLVRRRGQEARLRCSPMKGHSHVYWYRQLPEEGLKFMVYLQKENIIDESGMPKERFSAEFPKEGPSILRIQQVVRGDSAAYFCASSPGEGGRNQPQHFGDGTRLSIL.

The J gene is TRBJ2-5, the V gene TRBV7-3; 9 positions agree with TRBD2. The CDR3 spans 15 residues. The germline CDR1 and CDR2 sequences are SGHTA and FQGTGA. The V gene end was trimmed by 5 bases and the J gene end by 5 bases; junction bases not matched to a gene: 9. As DNA, the CDR3 is TGTGCCAGCAGCCCCCGCGGGGGGGGCGTTGAGACCCAGTACTTC. It is translated as CASSPRGGGVETQYF.

V gene TRBV27 combines with J gene TRBJ1-2, with D unclear. The germline V gene encodes CDR1 MNHEY and CDR2 SMNVEV (reference sequence). The CDR3 loop spans 14 amino acids. V gave up 6 bases and J gave up 10 bases, with 21 bases separating them. In nucleotides, the CDR3 is TGTGCCAGCAGCCTTATTTTCGGGGTAGAAACCTACACCTTC. Protein sequence: CASSLIFGVETYTF.

The chain is built from TRBV28 and TRBJ1-3, with unresolved D. Trimming pared 5 bases from V and 0 bases from J, leaving 11 bases between. The V gene's germline CDR1 is MDHEN and CDR2 SYDVKM. CDR3 length: 15 amino acids. The CDR3 DNA follows: TGTGCCAGCAGTACCACTTGGCCCTCTGGAAACACCATATATTTT. Its translation is CASSTTWPSGNTIYF.

The V gene is TRBV10-3, the J gene TRBJ2-5, with 7 bases fitting TRBD2. Germline V gives CDR1 ENHRY, CDR2 SYGVKD. CDR3 size: 13 residues. The ends lost 6 bases at V and 2 bases at J; junction bases unmatched: 3. CDR3 amino acids: CAISPGGQETQYF. DNA of the CDR3: TGTGCCATCAGCCCGGGAGGTCAAGAGACCCAGTACTTC.

This chain connects TRBV5-1 to TRBJ1-1; D possibly corresponds to TRBD1 (5 bases). Germline V lookup: CDR1 SGHRS, CDR2 YFSETQ. V lost 1 base, J lost 1 base, and 14 bases lay in between. The CDR3 has 16 residues. CDR3 nucleotide sequence: TGCGCCAGCAGCTTGCGGGCAGGGTATGAGAACACTGAAGCTTTCTTT. Its protein product is CASSLRAGYENTEAFF.

The chain couples TRBV5-6 to TRBJ2-2, with TRBD1 matching 8 bases. Unmatched junction bases numbered 3, after V lost 5 bases and J lost 0 bases. CDR1 and CDR2 from the germline V gene are SGHDT and YYEEEE. The length of the CDR3 is 15 residues. The CDR3 DNA reads TGTGCCAGCAGGTTACAGGGGGCGAACACCGGGGAGCTGTTTTTT. As protein: CASRLQGANTGELFF.

V is TRBV7-8 and J is TRBJ1-5, with 12 bases matching TRBD1. The V gene end was trimmed by 4 bases and the J gene end by 6 bases; junction bases not matched to a gene: 10. The CDR3 consists of 17 residues. Germline V lookup: CDR1 SGHVS, CDR2 FQNEAQ. The CDR3, as DNA: TGTGCCAGCAGCTCGCGCACCGGGACAGGGGGCCGTCAGCCCCAGCATTTT. Protein: CASSSRTGTGGRQPQHF.

This sequence joins TRBV11-3 and TRBJ2-2; maybe TRBD2 (6 bases). Germline values: CDR1 SGHNT, CDR2 YENEEA. The V and J ends lost 1 base and 8 bases respectively, with 11 bases between them. This CDR3 has 14 amino acids. CDR3 amino acids: CASSLAAGTGELFF. The CDR3 DNA reads as TGTGCCAGCAGCTTAGCCGCGGGGACGGGGGAGCTGTTTTTT.

V gene TRBV11-2 combines with J gene TRBJ2-5; no firm D call. This CDR3 region has 13 residues. The germline gives CDR1 SGHAT, CDR2 FQNNGV. V lost 3 bases and J lost 3, with 8 bases in between. The CDR3 loop is CASSFQVEETQYF. The CDR3 DNA follows: TGTGCCAGCAGCTTCCAGGTGGAAGAGACCCAGTACTTC.

J is TRBJ1-1 and V is TRBV7-9; D is undetermined. Germline V gene lookup returns CDR1 SEHNR and CDR2 FQNEAQ (reference sequence). The CDR3 has 13 residues. V lost 4 bases and J lost 2, with 8 bases in between. The CDR3 here is CASSWERNTEAFF. For the CDR3, the DNA is TGTGCCAGCAGCTGGGAACGCAACACTGAAGCTTTCTTT.

The genes are TRBV30 and TRBJ2-3, with D possibly matching TRBD1 (6 bases). CDR1 GTSNPN and CDR2 SVGIG come from the germline V gene (reference sequence). Trimming cost V 7 bases and J 7 bases, with 18 bases left between them. This CDR3 is built from 13 residues. CDR3 sequence (DNA): TGTGCCTCCTCGACCTCGGGACATAATACGCAGTATTTT. Encoded protein: CASSTSGHNTQYF.

The CDR3 spells CASSQGTHGNQPQHF. The CDR3 DNA is TGTGCCAGCAGCCAAGGGACTCACGGCAATCAGCCCCAGCATTTT. The chain uses TRBV14 and TRBJ1-5; D is undetermined. The length of the CDR3 is 15 residues. The germline CDR1 and CDR2 sequences are SGHDN and FVKESK. The V gene lost 1 base and the J gene lost 2 bases, with 9 bases spanning the gap. The full variable domain, with the rest looked up from reference TRBV14 and TRBJ1-5, is EAGVTQFPSHSVIEKGQTVTLRCDPISGHDNLYWYRRVMGKEIKFLLHFVKESKQDESGMPNNRFLAERTGGTYSTLKVQPAELEDSGVYFCASSQGTHGNQPQHFGDGTRLSIL.

V is TRBV7-2 and J is TRBJ2-1; a weak D match, TRBD2 (5 bases). Trimming left V 4 bases short and J 7 bases short, with 11 bases between. Germline V gives CDR1 SGHTA, CDR2 FQGNSA. This CDR3 contains 13 residues. The CDR3 loop reads CASSYNRDNEQFF. CDR3 bases: TGTGCCAGCAGCTACAATCGGGATAATGAGCAGTTCTTC.

The CDR3 loop is CASSVRDGIYEQYF. In DNA, the CDR3 is TGTGCCAGCAGCGTACGGGACGGAATCTACGAGCAGTACTTC. The rearrangement joins TRBV11-2 to TRBJ2-7; D may be TRBD1 or TRBD2 (5 bases each). The CDR3 consists of 14 residues. The V end lost 5 bases, the J end lost 3 bases, and 14 bases lay between the germline ends. The germline V gene has CDR1 SGHAT and CDR2 FQNNGV.

The chain has TRBV5-3 and TRBJ2-7; D is uncertain. TRBV5-3 is given ORF status, its function remaining uncertain. V was cut by 4 bases and J by 3 bases, with 11 bases left in between. The CDR3 spans 13 residues. The CDR3 is CARSPLNVYEQYF. The CDR3 DNA follows: TGTGCCAGAAGCCCGTTAAACGTCTACGAGCAGTACTTC.

V usage is TRBV18 and J usage is TRBJ2-5; maybe TRBD2 (6 bases). V was trimmed by 2 bases and J by 0 bases, leaving 10 bases between them. The CDR3 loop spans 15 amino acids. From germline, CDR1 is KGHSH and CDR2 LQKENI. The CDR3 DNA is TGTGCCAGCTCACCAAGGGCGGGGAACCAAGAGACCCAGTACTTC. Residues: CASSPRAGNQETQYF.

The CDR3 DNA reads as TGCAGCGGAAAAACAGGGACCTACACCGGGGAGCTGTTTTTT. Protein: CSGKTGTYTGELFF. The V gene is TRBV29-1, the J gene TRBJ2-2; tentative D call: TRBD1 (6 bases). The CDR3 runs to 14 residues. V gave up 7 bases and J gave up 3 bases, with 15 bases separating them. CDR1 and CDR2 from the germline V gene are SQVTM and ANQGSEA.